The 14 T cell receptor beta chains listed next were all sequenced from one sample in a study of cytomegalovirus exposure and HLA in healthy donors. PCR amplification relied on 60 Vbeta primers (plus 13 Jbeta primers). Some clones are missing from TCRdb's copy, which holds only in-frame ones; the method was immunoSEQ multiplex PCR. This table holds about 150,000 clones, about 83% found once. The sample was PBMCs. These receptor sequences come from a woman in her thirties in good health and CMV-seronegative.

J is TRBJ2-7 and V is TRBV11-2; no reliable D call. Between the trimmed V and J ends, which lost 3 bases and 1 base, there was a span of 4 bases. This CDR3 region has 12 residues. Germline V gene lookup returns CDR1 SGHAT and CDR2 FQNNGV. The DNA of the CDR3 is TGTGCCAGCAGCTTTCCATCCTACGAGCAGTACTTC. Translated, it gives CASSFPSYEQYF.

The chain uses TRBV6-4 and TRBJ2-2, with TRBD1 matching 7 bases. The germline gives CDR1 MRHNA, CDR2 SNTAGT. V lost 5 bases, J lost 3 bases, and 6 bases stayed unmatched. The length of the CDR3 is 15 residues. The CDR3 reads CASSQTGLDTGELFF. The DNA for the CDR3 is TGTGCCAGCAGTCAGACAGGGTTGGACACCGGGGAGCTGTTTTTT.

The gene calls are TRBV6-1 and TRBJ1-2, with D possibly TRBD1 on 6 matching bases. Trimming removed 3 bases at V and 6 bases at J, with 20 bases between. Per the germline V gene, CDR1 is MNHNS and CDR2 is SASEGT. The CDR3 consists of 16 residues. For the CDR3, the DNA is TGTGCCAGCAGTGAGGACAGCTTGGTCCGGGGAGATGGCTACACCTTC. This gives the protein CASSEDSLVRGDGYTF.

The chain combines TRBV5-1 with TRBJ1-6; the match to TRBD1 covers 7 bases. The ends lost 2 bases at V and 5 bases at J; junction bases unmatched: 4. The CDR3 spans 15 residues. Germline CDR1 SGHRS, CDR2 YFSETQ. In nucleotides, the CDR3 is TGCGCCAGCAGCTTAACGGGACAGAATAATTCACCCCTCCACTTT. As protein: CASSLTGQNNSPLHF.

The gene calls are TRBV28 and TRBJ1-3; a weak D match, TRBD1 (6 bases). Trimming took 3 bases from V and 4 from J, leaving 10 bases between them. Looked up from germline, CDR1 is MDHEN and CDR2 is SYDVKM. The length of the CDR3 is 14 residues. The CDR3 nucleotides read TGTGCCAGCAGTTTCACAGGGATCGGAAACACCATATATTTT. It codes for CASSFTGIGNTIYF.

V and J are TRBV7-2 and TRBJ2-7; perhaps TRBD1 as D (5 bases). Trimming stripped 5 bases from V and 1 base from J, with 15 bases between. Germline V CDR1 and CDR2: SGHTA, FQGNSA. The CDR3 loop spans 15 amino acids. The CDR3 loop is CASSNKKGVSYEQYF. The CDR3 DNA follows: TGTGCCAGCAGCAATAAAAAAGGGGTTTCCTACGAGCAGTACTTC. The full variable domain, with the rest looked up from reference TRBV7-2 and TRBJ2-7, is GAGVSQSPSNKVTEKGKDVELRCDPISGHTALYWYRQSLGQGLEFLIYFQGNSAPDKSGLPSDRFSAERTGGSVSTLTIQRTQQEDSAVYLCASSNKKGVSYEQYFGPGTRLTVT.

The chain carries TRBV7-8 and TRBJ2-5; 7 bases agree with TRBD1. The tail of the sequence fits TRBJ2-7 better, so the J call may be wrong. The CDR3 covers 15 residues. Germline CDR1 SGHVS, CDR2 FQNEAQ. CDR3 bases: TGTGCCAGCAGCTTGACAGGGCGGGCCTCCTACGAGCAGTACTTC. Encoded protein: CASSLTGRASYEQYF.

The V gene is TRBV28, the J gene TRBJ1-1, with D perhaps TRBD1 (6 bases). Trimming shortened V by 6 bases and J by 4 bases, and 9 bases separated the two germline ends. Looked up from germline, CDR1 is MDHEN and CDR2 is SYDVKM. The CDR3 consists of 12 residues. The CDR3 region is CASRQGSTEAFF. Written as DNA, the CDR3 is TGTGCCAGCAGGCAGGGGAGCACTGAAGCTTTCTTT.

This clone was observed a single time. The genes are TRBV5-8 and TRBJ2-2; tentatively, D is TRBD1 (6 bases). The ends were cut back, 5 bases at V and 4 bases at J, with 15 bases in the middle. This CDR3 is built from 15 residues. CDR1 and CDR2 from the germline V gene are SGHTS and YDEGEE. The CDR3: CASSPGVPITGELFF. CDR3 in DNA: TGTGCCAGCAGTCCAGGGGTTCCGATCACCGGGGAGCTGTTTTTT.

The chain combines TRBV25-1 with TRBJ2-7; 8 bases align to TRBD2. The CDR3 totals 14 residues. The V and J ends lost 4 bases and 5 bases, in that order; junction bases with no gene match: 7. CDR1 and CDR2 (germline): MGHDK, SYGVNS. CDR3 nucleotides: TGTGCCAGCAGTGGCGGGGGGCTTTTCCACGAGCAGTACTTC. It is translated as CASSGGGLFHEQYF.

This chain uses TRBV11-3 with TRBJ2-1; D may be TRBD1 (6 bases). From germline, CDR1 is SGHNT and CDR2 YENEEA. CDR3 length: 14 amino acids. V gave up 5 bases and J gave up 7 bases, with 15 bases separating them. CDR3 sequence (DNA): TGTGCCAGCAGCGGGGGCCAGGCTTGGAATGAGCAGTTCTTC. Its protein product is CASSGGQAWNEQFF.

V is TRBV5-8 and J is TRBJ2-7, with 8 bases identical to TRBD2. The V gene's germline CDR1 is SGHTS and CDR2 YDEGEE. Trimming removed 4 bases from V and 1 base from J; junction bases left unmatched: 7. This CDR3 has 15 amino acids. The CDR3 is CASSLGRVGSYEQYF. The CDR3 nucleotides read TGTGCCAGCAGCCTCGGGAGGGTGGGGTCCTACGAGCAGTACTTC.

About this clone: Relative to the germline gene, one junction end is altered; a read error may explain this. The chain recombines TRBV20-1 with TRBJ2-7, with 7 bases lining up with TRBD1. The CDR3 runs 11 residues. The V gene's germline CDR1 is DFQATT and CDR2 SNEGSKA (reference sequence). CDR3 residues: CSVRQGGEQYF. DNA of the CDR3: TGCAGTGTTAGACAGGGTGGCGAGCAGTACTTC.

The gene calls are TRBV5-4 and TRBJ1-1; a possible D gene is TRBD1 (5 bases). V gave up 2 bases and J gave up 5 bases, with 10 bases separating them. Germline assignment: CDR1 SGHNT and CDR2 YYREEE (reference sequence). This CDR3 is 13 amino acids long. CDR3 sequence: CASSFWGGTEAFF. Written as DNA, the CDR3 is TGTGCCAGCAGCTTCTGGGGGGGAACTGAAGCTTTCTTT.